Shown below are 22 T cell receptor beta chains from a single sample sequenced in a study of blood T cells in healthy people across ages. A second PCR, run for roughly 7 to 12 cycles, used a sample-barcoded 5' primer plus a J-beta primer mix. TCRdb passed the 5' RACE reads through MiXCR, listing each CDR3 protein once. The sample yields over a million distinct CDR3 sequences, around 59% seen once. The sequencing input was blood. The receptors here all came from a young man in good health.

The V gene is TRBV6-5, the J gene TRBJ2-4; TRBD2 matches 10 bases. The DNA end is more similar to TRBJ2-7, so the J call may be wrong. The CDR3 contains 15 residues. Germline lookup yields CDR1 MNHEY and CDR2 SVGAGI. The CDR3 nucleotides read TGTGCCAGCAGTTACTCGTCTAGCGGGAGACGCGAGCAGTACTTC. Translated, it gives CASSYSSSGRREQYF.

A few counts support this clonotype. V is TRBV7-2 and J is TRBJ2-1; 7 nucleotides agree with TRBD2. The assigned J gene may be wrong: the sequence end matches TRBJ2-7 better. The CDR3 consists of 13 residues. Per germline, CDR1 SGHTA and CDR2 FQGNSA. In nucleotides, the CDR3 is TGTGCCAGCAGCCTCGGGGGGAAAAGGGAGCAGTACTTC. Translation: CASSLGGKREQYF.

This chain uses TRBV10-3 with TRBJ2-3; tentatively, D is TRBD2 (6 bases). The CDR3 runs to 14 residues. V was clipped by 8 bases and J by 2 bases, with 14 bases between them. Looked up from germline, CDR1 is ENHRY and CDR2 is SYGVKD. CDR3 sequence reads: CAISEAGYTDTQYF. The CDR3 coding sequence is TGTGCCATCTCTGAGGCGGGATACACAGATACGCAGTATTTT.

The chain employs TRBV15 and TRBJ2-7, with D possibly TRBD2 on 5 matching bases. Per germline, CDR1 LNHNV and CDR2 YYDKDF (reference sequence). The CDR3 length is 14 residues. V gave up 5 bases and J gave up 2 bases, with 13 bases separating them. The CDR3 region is CATSSPAGTYEQYF. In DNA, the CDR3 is TGTGCCACCAGCTCCCCTGCGGGTACCTACGAGCAGTACTTC. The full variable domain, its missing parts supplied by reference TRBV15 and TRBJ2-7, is DAMVIQNPRYQVTQFGKPVTLSCSQTLNHNVMYWYQQKSSQAPKLLFHYYDKDFNNEADTPDNFQSRRPNTSFCFLDIRSPGLGDTAMYLCATSSPAGTYEQYFGPGTRLTVT.

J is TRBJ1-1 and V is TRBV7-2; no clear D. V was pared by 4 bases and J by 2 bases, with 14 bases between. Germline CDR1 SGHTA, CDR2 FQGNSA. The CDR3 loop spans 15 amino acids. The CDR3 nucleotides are TGTGCCAGCAGCTCCGGACTATGCGGAAACACTGAAGCTTTCTTT. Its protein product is CASSSGLCGNTEAFF.

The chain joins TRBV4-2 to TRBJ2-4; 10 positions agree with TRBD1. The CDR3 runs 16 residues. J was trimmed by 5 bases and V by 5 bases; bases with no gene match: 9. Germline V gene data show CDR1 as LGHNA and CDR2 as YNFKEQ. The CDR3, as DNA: TGTGCCAGCAGCATTAGCCCGACAGGGGGCCAAAACATTCAGTACTTC. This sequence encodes CASSISPTGGQNIQYF.

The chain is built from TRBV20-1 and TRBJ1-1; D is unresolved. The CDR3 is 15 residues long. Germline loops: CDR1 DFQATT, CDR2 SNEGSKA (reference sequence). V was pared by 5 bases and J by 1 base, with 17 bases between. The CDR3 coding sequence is TGCAGTGCTCCTAATTCGGGAGGAGCGAACACTGAAGCTTTCTTT. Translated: CSAPNSGGANTEAFF.

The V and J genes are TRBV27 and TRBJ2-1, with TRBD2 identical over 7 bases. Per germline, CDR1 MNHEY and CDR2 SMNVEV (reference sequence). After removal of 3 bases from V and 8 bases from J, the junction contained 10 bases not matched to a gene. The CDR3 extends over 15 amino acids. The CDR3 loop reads CASSFGDSGYYEQFF. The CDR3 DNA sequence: TGTGCCAGCAGTTTTGGGGATAGCGGGTATTATGAGCAGTTCTTC.

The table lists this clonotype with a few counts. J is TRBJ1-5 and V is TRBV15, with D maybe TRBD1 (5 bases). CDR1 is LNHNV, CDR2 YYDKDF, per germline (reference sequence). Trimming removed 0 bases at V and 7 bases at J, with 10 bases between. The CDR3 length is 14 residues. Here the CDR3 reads CATSREQAEQPQHF. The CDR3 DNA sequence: TGTGCCACCAGCAGAGAACAGGCGGAGCAGCCCCAGCATTTT.

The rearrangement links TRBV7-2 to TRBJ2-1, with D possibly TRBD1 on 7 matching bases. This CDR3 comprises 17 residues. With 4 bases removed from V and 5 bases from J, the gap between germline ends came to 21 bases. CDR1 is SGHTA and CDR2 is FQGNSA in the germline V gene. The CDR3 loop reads CASSSYPGDSLDNEQFF. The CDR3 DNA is TGTGCCAGCAGCTCCTACCCGGGGGACAGTCTTGACAATGAGCAGTTCTTC.

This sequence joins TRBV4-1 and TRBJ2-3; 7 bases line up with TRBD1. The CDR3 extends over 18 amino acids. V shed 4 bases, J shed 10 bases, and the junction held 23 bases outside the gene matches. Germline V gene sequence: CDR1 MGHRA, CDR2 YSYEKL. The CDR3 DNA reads TGCGCCAGCAGCCGATTCGAGGGGGCTCGATTGTCACTAGGGCCGCAGTATTTT. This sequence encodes CASSRFEGARLSLGPQYF.

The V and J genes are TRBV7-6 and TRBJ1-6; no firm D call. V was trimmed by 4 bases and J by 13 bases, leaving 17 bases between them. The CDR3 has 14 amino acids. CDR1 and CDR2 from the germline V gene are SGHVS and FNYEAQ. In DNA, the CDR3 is TGTGCCAGCAGCTCTGGCCATGGGGAGTCGCCCCTCCACTTT. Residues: CASSSGHGESPLHF.

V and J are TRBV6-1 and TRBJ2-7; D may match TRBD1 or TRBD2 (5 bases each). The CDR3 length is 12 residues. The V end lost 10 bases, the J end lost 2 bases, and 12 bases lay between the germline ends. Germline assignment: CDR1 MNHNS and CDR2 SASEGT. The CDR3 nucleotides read TGTGCCACCGGGACCGAACCCTACGAGCAGTACTTC. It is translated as CATGTEPYEQYF.

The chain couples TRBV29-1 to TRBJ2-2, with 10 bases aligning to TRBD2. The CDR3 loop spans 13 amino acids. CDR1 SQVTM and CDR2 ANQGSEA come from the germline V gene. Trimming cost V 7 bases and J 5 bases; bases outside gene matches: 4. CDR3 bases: TGCAGCGCGCTAGCGGGAGAGACCGGGGAGCTGTTTTTT. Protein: CSALAGETGELFF.

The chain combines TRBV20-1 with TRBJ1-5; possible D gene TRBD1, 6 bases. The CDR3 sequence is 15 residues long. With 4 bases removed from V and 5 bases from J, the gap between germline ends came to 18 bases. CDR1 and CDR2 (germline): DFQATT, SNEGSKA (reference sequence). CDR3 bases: TGCAGTGCTAAGACAGGCCTCACTCGGGATCAGCCCCAGCATTTT. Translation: CSAKTGLTRDQPQHF.

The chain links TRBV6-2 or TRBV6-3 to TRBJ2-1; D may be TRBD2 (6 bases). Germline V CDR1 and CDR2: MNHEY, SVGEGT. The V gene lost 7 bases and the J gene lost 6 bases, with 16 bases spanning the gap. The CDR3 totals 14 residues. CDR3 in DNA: TGTGCCAGCAACCCAGTTAGGACTATCAATGAGCAGTTCTTC. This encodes CASNPVRTINEQFF.

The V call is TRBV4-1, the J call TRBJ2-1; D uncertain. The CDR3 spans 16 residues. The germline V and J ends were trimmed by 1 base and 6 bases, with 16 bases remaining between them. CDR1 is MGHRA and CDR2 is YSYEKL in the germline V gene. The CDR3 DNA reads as TGCGCCAGCAGCCAAGTCGTGGGTAAGTTACCCAATGAGCAGTTCTTC. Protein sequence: CASSQVVGKLPNEQFF.

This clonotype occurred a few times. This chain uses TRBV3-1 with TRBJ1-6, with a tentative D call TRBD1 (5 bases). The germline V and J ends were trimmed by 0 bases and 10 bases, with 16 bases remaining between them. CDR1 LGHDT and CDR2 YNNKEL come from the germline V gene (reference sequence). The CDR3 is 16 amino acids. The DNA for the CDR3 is TGTGCCAGCAGCCAAGAATTGGGGACCACCTTATCACCCCTCCACTTT. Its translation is CASSQELGTTLSPLHF.

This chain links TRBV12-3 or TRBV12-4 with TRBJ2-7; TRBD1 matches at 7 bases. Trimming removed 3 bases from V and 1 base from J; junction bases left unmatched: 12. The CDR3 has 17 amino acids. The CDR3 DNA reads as TGTGCCAGCAGTTTCGGGTTAGGGACAGTGAGATCCTACGAGCAGTACTTC. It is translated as CASSFGLGTVRSYEQYF.

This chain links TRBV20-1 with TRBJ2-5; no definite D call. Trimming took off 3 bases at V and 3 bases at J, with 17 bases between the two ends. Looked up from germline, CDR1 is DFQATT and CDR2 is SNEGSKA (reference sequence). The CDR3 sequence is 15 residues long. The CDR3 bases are TGCAGTGCTAGTAGGAGCGCCTATAAGAAAGAGACCCAGTACTTC. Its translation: CSASRSAYKKETQYF.

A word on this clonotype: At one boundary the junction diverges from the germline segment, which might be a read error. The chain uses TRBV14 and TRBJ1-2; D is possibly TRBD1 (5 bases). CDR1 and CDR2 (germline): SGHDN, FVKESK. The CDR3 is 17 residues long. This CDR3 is CASNQGVLGGEYDGYTF. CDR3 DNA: TGTGCCAGCAACCAAGGCGTTCTGGGGGGGGAATACGATGGCTACACCTTC.

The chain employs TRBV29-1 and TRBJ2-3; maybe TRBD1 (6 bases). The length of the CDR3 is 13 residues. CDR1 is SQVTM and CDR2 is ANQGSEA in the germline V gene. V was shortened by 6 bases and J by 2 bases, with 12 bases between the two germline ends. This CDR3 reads CSVGTQLTDTQYF. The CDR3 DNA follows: TGCAGCGTCGGGACACAACTCACAGATACGCAGTATTTT.